The TCR beta chain described here comes from a study of response to subunit inactivated influenza vaccine. On this clonotype: What it binds is not known.

General observations from the study: Authors suggested each seasonal influenza vaccination recruits few new T cells.

Each CDR3 protein is one row after TCRdb ran MiXCR on the RT-PCR reads. Of about 500,000 distinct CDR3 sequences in the sample, approximately 15% were seen once. V was clipped by 3 bases and J by 3 bases, with 15 bases between them. The CDR3 is made up of 16 amino acids. CDR1 and CDR2 (germline): KGHSH, LQKENI. The specimen was CD4+ T cells sorted from PBMCs, collected 23 to 25 months after vaccination. The genes are TRBV18 and TRBJ2-4; TRBD1 is a possible D gene (6 bases). The receptor was derived from a man between 50 and 69 years old who received an inactivated influenza vaccine. This CDR3 reads CASSPDYRVGKNIQYF. In DNA, the CDR3 is TGTGCCAGCTCACCGGATTACAGGGTCGGCAAAAACATTCAGTACTTC. The complete variable domain, with remaining parts taken from reference TRBV18 and TRBJ2-4, reads NAGVMQNPRHLVRRRGQEARLRCSPMKGHSHVYWYRQLPEEGLKFMVYLQKENIIDESGMPKERFSAEFPKEGPSILRIQQVVRGDSAAYFCASSPDYRVGKNIQYFGAGTRLSVL.